A selection of T cell receptor beta chains follows, all from one sample in a study of early T cells in non-severe SARS-CoV-2 infection. TCRdb re-derived calls from the 5' RACE reads in MiXCR, one entry per CDR3 protein. Counted here are some 46,000 distinct CDR3 sequences, approximately 8.5% occurring once; the ten biggest clones make up 14% to 15%. Sequenced: whole blood. These receptors came from an adult who was a healthcare worker with PCR-confirmed SARS-CoV-2 infection or an uninfected control (not recorded which). Each CDR3 is given with its conserved first and last residue. The D gene is left open where the match is weak. Clone size is stated in some rows and not others, as once, few, many or a class when expanded.

d_call	clone_size	v_call	j_call	cdr3_nt	cdr3_aa
-	many	TRBV28	TRBJ2-2	TGTGCCAGCACCGTATGGGGGGCTACCGGGGAGCTGTTTTTT	CASTVWGATGELFF
-	few	TRBV9	TRBJ2-3	TGTGCCAGCAGCCCCTGGCCAGTAAGCACAGATACGCAGTATTTT	CASSPWPVSTDTQYF
TRBD2	many	TRBV20-1	TRBJ2-5	TGCAGTGCCTATTCGACTAGCGGGAGCCAAGAGACCCAGTACTTC	CSAYSTSGSQETQYF
-	-	TRBV21-1	TRBJ2-4	TGTGCCAGCAGAAAGCCACTAGCGGGAGTTCGTTCCAAAAACATTCAGTACTTC	CASRKPLAGVRSKNIQYF
TRBD2	many	TRBV20-1	TRBJ2-7	TGCAGTGCTAGTGGACTAGCCTCAGGGGAGCAGTACTTC	CSASGLASGEQYF
TRBD2	many	TRBV7-9	TRBJ2-1	TGTGCCAGCAGCTTTCCCGGGACTAGCGGGAGGGGTGAGCAGTTCTTC	CASSFPGTSGRGEQFF
-	many	TRBV24-1	TRBJ2-3	TGTGCCACCAGTGAAAGTACTCTCTGGAACACAGATACGCAGTATTTT	CATSESTLWNTDTQYF
TRBD1	-	TRBV28	TRBJ2-7	TGTGCCAGCAGCCCGACGGGGACAGGGACCTACGAGCAGTACTTC	CASSPTGTGTYEQYF
TRBD2	many	TRBV7-2	TRBJ2-3	TGTGCCAGCAGCCCCTTAGCGGGAAGGACAGATACGCAGTATTTT	CASSPLAGRTDTQYF
-	-	TRBV4-1	TRBJ1-2	TGCGCCAGCAGCCTGGGGGCGAGGGACACCCCCTATGGCTACACCTTC	CASSLGARDTPYGYTF
-	few	TRBV29-1	TRBJ2-2	TGCAGCGTTGAGGTGGTATTTGCGGACACCGGGGAGCTGTTTTTT	CSVEVVFADTGELFF
-	-	TRBV2	TRBJ1-1	TGTGCCAGCAGTGAAGTCGGGGGAACTGAAGCTTTCTTT	CASSEVGGTEAFF
TRBD2	-	TRBV20-1	TRBJ2-1	TGCAGTGCTTTGGCGGGGGGTACCTACAATGAGCAGTTCTTC	CSALAGGTYNEQFF
TRBD1	few	TRBV6-1	TRBJ2-2	TGTGCCAGCAGGGCCGACAGGGTTCCGGACACCGGGGAGCTGTTTTTT	CASRADRVPDTGELFF
-	many	TRBV6-2/TRBV6-3	TRBJ2-1	TGTGCCAGCAGTCAGACCTCCTACAATGAGCAGTTCTTC	CASSQTSYNEQFF
-	many	TRBV7-2	TRBJ2-3	TGTGCCAGCAGCTTCAGTTGGGGCACAGATACGCAGTATTTT	CASSFSWGTDTQYF
-	many	TRBV28	TRBJ2-3	TGTGCCAGCAGTTCTCAATCAGATACGCAGTATTTT	CASSSQSDTQYF
-	many	TRBV2	TRBJ2-5	TGTGCCAGCAGTTCGTGGACCGGGATATCGGAGACCCAGTACTTC	CASSSWTGISETQYF
TRBD2	-	TRBV7-2	TRBJ2-1	TGTGCCAGCAGCTTATACGGACTAGCGGGAGGGGATGAGCAGTTCTTC	CASSLYGLAGGDEQFF
-	many	TRBV28	TRBJ2-4	TGTGCCAGCAGTTTAGGTCGGTTCATAGCCAAAAACATTCAGTACTTC	CASSLGRFIAKNIQYF
TRBD1	many	TRBV20-1	TRBJ2-5	TGCAGTGCACCACGACAGGGCCGAGAGACCCAGTACTTC	CSAPRQGRETQYF
-	few	TRBV28	TRBJ2-7	TGTGCCAGCAGCGAGGGGGCCTACGAGCAGTACTTC	CASSEGAYEQYF
TRBD1	many	TRBV18	TRBJ2-7	TGTGCCAGCTCGGGCGGGACAGGGTATTACGAGCAGTACTTC	CASSGGTGYYEQYF
-	few	TRBV10-3	TRBJ2-1	TGTGCCATCAGTGAACCTCCCGGGCCCTACAATGAGCAGTTCTTC	CAISEPPGPYNEQFF
-	many	TRBV24-1	TRBJ2-1	TGTGCCACCAGTGACATAGGGGGTTCCAATGAGCAGTTCTTC	CATSDIGGSNEQFF
-	few	TRBV4-3	TRBJ1-2	TGCGCCAGCAGCCAAGCGGTAGGAGGAGGAAAAGACTATGGCTACACCTTC	CASSQAVGGGKDYGYTF
-	-	TRBV29-1	TRBJ2-1	TGCAGCGTTGACCCCGGGATTTCCTACAATGAGCAGTTCTTC	CSVDPGISYNEQFF
TRBD1	many	TRBV28	TRBJ2-7	TGTGCCAGCAGGCCGGGACAGGGTAACTACGAGCAGTACTTC	CASRPGQGNYEQYF
-	-	TRBV28	TRBJ1-2	TGTGCCAGCAGTTCAGAGGGGTTCGCCAACTATGGCTACACCTTC	CASSSEGFANYGYTF
TRBD2	many	TRBV7-9	TRBJ2-7	TGTGCCAGCAGCGCCCCAAGCGGGAGCATGACTGGTGAGCAGTACTTC	CASSAPSGSMTGEQYF
-	many	TRBV18	TRBJ2-3	TGTGCCAGCTCACCACCGGATCCAGATACGCAGTATTTT	CASSPPDPDTQYF
TRBD1	few	TRBV6-5	TRBJ2-5	TGTGCCAGCAGTGCGACAGGGGGGCAAGAGACCCAGTACTTC	CASSATGGQETQYF
TRBD2	many	TRBV20-1	TRBJ2-5	TGCAGTGCTATCGCGGCGGGAGAAGAGACCCAGTACTTC	CSAIAAGEETQYF
-	many	TRBV28	TRBJ2-3	TGTGCCAGCAGCCCCAACTCGCTTCTTACTAGCACAGATACGCAGTATTTT	CASSPNSLLTSTDTQYF
-	many	TRBV18	TRBJ2-7	TGTGCCAGCTCACCACCGGGCAGGGGCCTTTACGAGCAGTACTTC	CASSPPGRGLYEQYF
TRBD1	-	TRBV28	TRBJ2-7	TGTGCCAGCAGTATCAGGGGGCCCTACGAGCAGTACTTC	CASSIRGPYEQYF
TRBD1	medium-sized	TRBV29-1	TRBJ2-5	TGCAGCGTTGAGTCGGACAGGGGGCGAGGGGAGACCCAGTACTTC	CSVESDRGRGETQYF
TRBD1	many	TRBV9	TRBJ2-1	TGTGCCAGCAGCCCACAGGACAGGTACAATGAGCAGTTCTTC	CASSPQDRYNEQFF
-	many	TRBV11-2	TRBJ1-2	TGTGCCAGCAGCTTAAACCCGTCCTATGGCTACACCTTC	CASSLNPSYGYTF
-	-	TRBV28	TRBJ2-2	TGTGCCAGCATCAGGGGGGATGACACCGGGGAGCTGTTTTTT	CASIRGDDTGELFF
TRBD2	-	TRBV28	TRBJ2-7	TGTACCAGCAGTCCCCGACTAGCGGACCTCAGACCCTACGAGCAGTACTTC	CTSSPRLADLRPYEQYF
-	many	TRBV7-9	TRBJ2-3	TGTGCCAGCAGCTTAGCCGGTCCTAACACAGATACGCAGTATTTT	CASSLAGPNTDTQYF
-	-	TRBV9	TRBJ2-5	TGTGCCAGCAGCGTAACGACTCGGGCGACCCAGTACTTC	CASSVTTRATQYF
TRBD2	-	TRBV18	TRBJ2-2	TGTGCCAGCTCACCACGACTAGCGGGAGGGCCAAACACCGGGGAGCTGTTTTTT	CASSPRLAGGPNTGELFF
-	-	TRBV7-2	TRBJ2-1	TGTGCCAGCAGCTCGCTCCTAAGGTACAATGAGCAGTTCTTC	CASSSLLRYNEQFF
-	few	TRBV9	TRBJ2-7	TGTGCCAGCAGCGCGGGAGAGTCTAGGGCCTACGAGCAGTACTTC	CASSAGESRAYEQYF
-	many	TRBV7-9	TRBJ2-3	TGTGCCAGCAGCTTGGACAGACGCACAGATACGCAGTATTTT	CASSLDRRTDTQYF
-	many	TRBV6-4	TRBJ2-3	TGTGCCAGCAGTGACCTGGCAGGCACAGATACGCAGTATTTT	CASSDLAGTDTQYF
-	many	TRBV6-1	TRBJ2-1	TGTGCCAGCAGTGATTTTGAGGGGTTCACAGACCACAATGAGCAGTTCTTC	CASSDFEGFTDHNEQFF
-	many	TRBV14	TRBJ1-5	TGTGCCAGCAGCCAAGCGGGTAGCAATCAGCCCCAGCATTTT	CASSQAGSNQPQHF
-	many	TRBV29-1	TRBJ2-7	TGCAGCGTTTCCCCCCGGACCAACTACGAGCAGTACTTC	CSVSPRTNYEQYF
TRBD1	many	TRBV30	TRBJ1-6	TGTGCCTGGAGTGCCGGACAGGGTGGTTCACCCCTCCACTTT	CAWSAGQGGSPLHF
-	-	TRBV4-3	TRBJ2-7	TGCGCCAGCAGCCAAGACCTTTCATCTGGGTCGCAGCAGTACTTC	CASSQDLSSGSQQYF
-	many	TRBV12-3/TRBV12-4	TRBJ1-6	TGTGCCAGCAGCCCGGGGGTTTCTTATAATTCACCCCTCCACTTT	CASSPGVSYNSPLHF